This T cell receptor beta chain was captured in a study of regulatory T cells in long-lasting Graves disease. Findings of the study overall: Persistent Graves' cases showed lower TCR diversity than newly diagnosed cases. TRBV28 was favored in persistent disease, as were TRBJ1-2 and TRBJ2-5.

The time point was: persistent/refractory GD, antithyroid drugs over 5 years with positive TRAb. The authors made the TCR library using RNA they extracted from PBMCs. This CDR3 has 14 amino acids. CDR1 is MDHEN, CDR2 SYDVKM, per germline. The germline V and J ends were trimmed by 5 bases and 4 bases, with 12 bases remaining between them. This clonotype was picked up many times. As yet, its antigen is unknown. Construction of the TCR beta libraries employed iRepertoire HTBI primers in conjunction with Arm-PCR of CDR3 regions. In the original analysis: Detected in the samples were about 58 TRBV and under 15 TRBJ segments. TCRdb called the multiplex PCR reads again in MiXCR, with one record for every CDR3 protein. None of the V and J calls come from the authors' own analysis; TCRdb made them. The sample lists approximately 380,000 distinct CDR3 sequences; roughly 20% were seen once.

The sample was peripheral blood mononuclear cells (PBMCs), taken when the disease was refractory, from a patient treated with antithyroid drugs. The genes are TRBV28 and TRBJ1-5; D might be TRBD1 (6 bases). This receptor was identified in a female donor with Graves disease. CDR3 sequence: CASSKQGFNQPQHF. The DNA for the CDR3 is TGTGCCAGCAGTAAACAGGGTTTTAATCAGCCCCAGCATTTT.